The 20 T cell receptor beta chains below all came from one sample that was sequenced in a study of blood T cell repertoires in COVID-19. The table came from immunoSEQ multiplex PCR; TCRdb's copy has only in-frame clones and leaves some out. Of some 200,000 clones in the sample, about 83% were seen once. The sequencing input was peripheral blood. These TCRs come from a woman aged 30 to 39 with COVID-19, enrolled during active disease.

The chain couples TRBV21-1 to TRBJ2-4; the D call TRBD1 from the table was never checked on the DNA. TRBV21-1 is a pseudogene. The CDR3 loop spans 22 amino acids. The CDR3 region is CASIKQAGQGARDPGAKNIQYF. CDR3 nucleotide sequence: TGTGCCAGTATCAAGCAAGCGGGACAGGGGGCGCGGGACCCTGGGGCCAAAAACATTCAGTACTTC.

V usage is TRBV6-4 and J usage is TRBJ1-1, with D perhaps matching TRBD1 (6 bases). With 7 bases removed from V and 0 bases from J, the gap between germline ends came to 15 bases. CDR3 length: 15 residues. The germline V gene encodes CDR1 MRHNA and CDR2 SNTAGT. The DNA of the CDR3 is TGTGCCAGCAAGCGAAAGGACAGCATGAACACTGAAGCTTTCTTT. Protein: CASKRKDSMNTEAFF.

The chain is built from TRBV20-1 and TRBJ2-3; D call uncertain. The CDR3 has 13 residues. V lost 3 bases and J 2 bases, leaving 9 bases between the germline ends. Germline CDR1 and CDR2: DFQATT and SNEGSKA (reference sequence). CDR3 bases: TGCAGTGCTAGTAGCCCGATCACAGATACGCAGTATTTT. Protein product: CSASSPITDTQYF.

The chain combines TRBV3-1 (or the pseudogene TRBV3-2) with TRBJ1-5; weak D call: TRBD1 (5 bases). Trimming cost V 3 bases and J 7 bases, with 16 bases left between them. Germline CDR1 reads LGHDT; CDR2 reads YNNKEL (reference sequence). The CDR3 sequence is 15 residues long. CDR3 bases: TGTGCCAGCAGCCATGGGGGAGGGGAAGGGCAGCCCCAGCATTTT. Translation: CASSHGGGEGQPQHF.

V and J are TRBV6-5 and TRBJ1-1, with 7 bases aligning to TRBD1. J lost 4 bases, V lost 5 bases, and 7 bases had no gene match. The germline V gene encodes CDR1 MNHEY and CDR2 SVGAGI. The CDR3 sequence is 14 residues long. CDR3 loop: CASSNRGMATEAFF. CDR3 DNA sequence: TGTGCCAGCAGTAACAGGGGCATGGCCACTGAAGCTTTCTTT.

The gene calls are TRBV2 and TRBJ1-5; D is undetermined. The germline V gene encodes CDR1 SNHLY and CDR2 FYNNEI. V lost 7 bases and J 11 bases, leaving 18 bases between the germline ends. The CDR3 consists of 13 residues. CDR3 nucleotide sequence: TGTGCCAGCACCGAGTATCTATCAGGTTCCCAGCATTTT. Its protein is CASTEYLSGSQHF.

The chain couples TRBV4-3 to TRBJ1-2; D possibly corresponds to TRBD1 (6 bases). The V gene lost 5 bases and the J gene lost 6 bases, with 19 bases spanning the gap. The CDR3 totals 15 residues. Per the germline V gene, CDR1 is LGHNA and CDR2 is YSLEER. The CDR3 DNA reads TGCGCCAGCAGCAACTCACCCGCAGGGGACCATGGCTACACCTTC. It encodes CASSNSPAGDHGYTF.

This clone was detected only a few times. The CDR3, as DNA: TGTGCCAGCGCCAGAGGGGGGAGCGGGGACAATGAGCAGTTCTTC. Residues: CASARGGSGDNEQFF. J is TRBJ2-1 and V is TRBV5-4; D perhaps matches TRBD2 (7 bases). Germline CDR1 reads SGHNT; CDR2 reads YYREEE (reference sequence). CDR3 length: 15 residues. The ends were cut back, 7 bases at V and 5 bases at J, with 19 bases in the middle.

V gene TRBV29-1 combines with J gene TRBJ1-2; no definite D call. The CDR3 is made up of 12 amino acids. Deletions cut 7 bases from V and 2 bases from J, with 11 bases between. Germline CDR1 is SQVTM and CDR2 is ANQGSEA. CDR3 coding DNA: TGCAGCGCAGCCGCAGGAAACTATGGCTACACCTTC. It is translated as CSAAAGNYGYTF.

J is TRBJ1-4 and V is TRBV4-2; D unclear. The CDR3 contains 12 residues. V was cut by 1 base and J by 8 bases, with 5 bases left in between. CDR1 is LGHNA, CDR2 YNFKEQ, per germline. The CDR3 DNA reads as TGTGCCAGCAGCCAAGGAGGGGAAAAACTGTTTTTT. Encoded protein: CASSQGGEKLFF.

The chain combines TRBV6-5 with TRBJ2-1; 7 bases line up with TRBD2. The germline V gene encodes CDR1 MNHEY and CDR2 SVGAGI. The length of the CDR3 is 15 residues. Germline trimming cut 0 bases from V and 3 bases from J; bases unmatched to any gene: 2. The CDR3 sequence is CASSYSAGDYNEQFF. CDR3 nucleotide sequence: TGTGCCAGCAGTTACTCTGCGGGGGACTACAATGAGCAGTTCTTC.

The chain joins TRBV5-4 to TRBJ1-1; TRBD1 is a possible D gene (5 bases). There are 15 residues in the CDR3. The germline V gene has CDR1 SGHNT and CDR2 YYREEE (reference sequence). V gave up 4 bases and J gave up 0 bases, with 13 bases separating them. The DNA of the CDR3 is TGTGCCAGCAGCCCCAAGGGGACTATGAACACTGAAGCTTTCTTT. Protein sequence: CASSPKGTMNTEAFF.

This sequence joins TRBV28 and TRBJ1-2, with 9 bases that match TRBD1. Trimming took 6 bases from V and 4 from J; bases not matched to a gene: 3. The germline V gene encodes CDR1 MDHEN and CDR2 SYDVKM. This CDR3 region has 13 residues. The CDR3 sequence: CASSTGGGYGYTF. As DNA, the CDR3 is TGTGCCAGCAGCACAGGGGGCGGCTATGGCTACACCTTC.

The chain links TRBV12-3 or TRBV12-4 to TRBJ1-4; D is perhaps TRBD1 (6 bases). The CDR3 is 13 amino acids. V shed 6 bases and J shed 5 bases, with 10 bases lying between them. CDR3 amino acids: CASSDRQNEKLFF. The CDR3 DNA sequence: TGTGCCAGCAGCGACAGGCAAAATGAAAAACTGTTTTTT.

The J gene is TRBJ2-7, the V gene TRBV7-9; D might be TRBD2 (7 bases). Germline CDR1 SEHNR, CDR2 FQNEAQ (reference sequence). The V gene lost 7 bases and the J gene lost 4 bases, with 17 bases spanning the gap. The CDR3 sequence is 14 residues long. The CDR3 region has the DNA TGTGCCAGCACCCCAAGGGGGGGGGCGTACGAGCAGTACTTC. It specifies CASTPRGGAYEQYF.

V usage is TRBV2 and J usage is TRBJ2-3; 13 nucleotides align to TRBD2. CDR3 length equals 15 residues. Germline V gives CDR1 SNHLY, CDR2 FYNNEI. V lost 6 bases and J lost 6; bases outside the gene matches: 6. The CDR3 nucleotides read TGTGCCAGCAGGGTACTAGCGGGAGGGGCTGATACGCAGTATTTT. Its protein product is CASRVLAGGADTQYF.

The chain couples TRBV4-3 to TRBJ1-5; no clear D. The CDR3 spans 15 residues. The V end lost 4 bases, the J end lost 0 bases, and 10 bases lay between the germline ends. Per germline, CDR1 LGHNA and CDR2 YSLEER. The CDR3: CASSPSGLSNQPQHF. DNA of the CDR3: TGCGCCAGCAGCCCATCTGGCCTTAGCAATCAGCCCCAGCATTTT.

The rearrangement uses TRBV5-5 and TRBJ1-5; 10 nucleotides line up with TRBD1. The CDR3 covers 15 residues. Germline-derived CDR1 and CDR2 are SGHKS and YYEKEE (reference sequence). V shed 4 bases, J shed 4 bases, and the junction held 5 bases outside the gene matches. Here the CDR3 reads CASSQGQGSNQPQHF. In DNA form, the CDR3 reads TGTGCCAGCAGCCAGGGACAGGGGAGTAATCAGCCCCAGCATTTT.

This clone appeared a few times. Other DNA sequences in this specimen translate into the identical CDR3. This chain connects TRBV10-2 to TRBJ1-1; D uncertain. Germline CDR1 is WSHSY and CDR2 is SAAADI. The CDR3 spans 12 residues. V lost 6 bases and J 5 bases, leaving 10 bases between the germline ends. The CDR3 DNA follows: TGCGCCAGCAGGGGAGCTGGGACTGAAGCTTTCTTT. Translated, it gives CASRGAGTEAFF.

The chain is built from TRBV18 and TRBJ2-2; 10 bases map to TRBD1. CDR1 is KGHSH and CDR2 is LQKENI in the germline V gene. The V gene end was trimmed by 0 bases and the J gene end by 6 bases; junction bases not matched to a gene: 7. The CDR3 runs to 17 residues. The CDR3 nucleotides read TGTGCCAGCTCACCACCTCCCTTGACAGGGGGCCCCGGGGAGCTGTTTTTT. Its translation: CASSPPPLTGGPGELFF.